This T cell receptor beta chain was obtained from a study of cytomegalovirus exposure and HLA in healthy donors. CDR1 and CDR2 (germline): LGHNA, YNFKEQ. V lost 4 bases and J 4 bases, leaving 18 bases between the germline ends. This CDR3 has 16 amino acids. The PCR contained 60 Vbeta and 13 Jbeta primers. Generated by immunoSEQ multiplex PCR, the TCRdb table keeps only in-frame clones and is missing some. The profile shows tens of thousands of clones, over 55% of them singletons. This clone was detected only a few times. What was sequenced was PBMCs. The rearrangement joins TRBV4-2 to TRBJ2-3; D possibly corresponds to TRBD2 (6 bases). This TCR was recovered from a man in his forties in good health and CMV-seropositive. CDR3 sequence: CASSLEGSSVSDTQYF. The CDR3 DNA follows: TGTGCCAGCAGCCTCGAAGGTTCTAGCGTATCAGATACGCAGTATTTT.